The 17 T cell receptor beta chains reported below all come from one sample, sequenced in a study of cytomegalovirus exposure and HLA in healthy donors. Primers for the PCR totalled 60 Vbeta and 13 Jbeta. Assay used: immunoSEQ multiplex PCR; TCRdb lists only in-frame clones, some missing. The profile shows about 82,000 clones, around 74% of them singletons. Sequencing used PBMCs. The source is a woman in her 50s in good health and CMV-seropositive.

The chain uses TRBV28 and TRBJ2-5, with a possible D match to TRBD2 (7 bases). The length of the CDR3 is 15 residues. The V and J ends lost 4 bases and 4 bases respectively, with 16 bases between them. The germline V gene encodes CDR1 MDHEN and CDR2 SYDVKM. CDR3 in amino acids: CASSSSVGGLETQYF. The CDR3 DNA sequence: TGTGCCAGCAGTTCCTCGGTGGGGGGGCTAGAGACCCAGTACTTC.

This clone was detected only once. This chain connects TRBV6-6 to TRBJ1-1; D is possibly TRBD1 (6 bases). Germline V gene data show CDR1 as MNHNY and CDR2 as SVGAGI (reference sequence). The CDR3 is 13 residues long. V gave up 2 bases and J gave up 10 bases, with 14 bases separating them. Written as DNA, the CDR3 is TGTGCCAGCAGTTACAGGGACAAGGATCCAGCTTTCTTT. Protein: CASSYRDKDPAFF.

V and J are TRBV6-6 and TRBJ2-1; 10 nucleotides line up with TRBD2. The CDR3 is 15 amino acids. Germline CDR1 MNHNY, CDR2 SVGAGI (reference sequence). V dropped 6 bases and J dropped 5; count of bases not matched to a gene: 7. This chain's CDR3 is CASSRGLAANNEQFF. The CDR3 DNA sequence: TGTGCCAGCAGCCGCGGACTAGCGGCAAACAATGAGCAGTTCTTC.

The CDR3 region is CASSLGRGEIEQFF. DNA for the CDR3: TGTGCCAGCAGCTTAGGCCGGGGTGAAATTGAGCAGTTCTTC. V and J are TRBV11-3 and TRBJ2-1; D perhaps matches TRBD2 (5 bases). The germline V and J ends were trimmed by 1 base and 9 bases, with 13 bases remaining between them. The length of the CDR3 is 14 residues. Germline CDR1 reads SGHNT; CDR2 reads YENEEA. The full variable domain, with the rest looked up from reference TRBV11-3 and TRBJ2-1, is EAGVVQSPRYKIIEKKQPVAFWCNPISGHNTLYWYLQNLGQGPELLIRYENEEAVDDSQLPKDRFSAERLKGVDSTLKIQPAELGDSAVYLCASSLGRGEIEQFFGPGTRLTVL.

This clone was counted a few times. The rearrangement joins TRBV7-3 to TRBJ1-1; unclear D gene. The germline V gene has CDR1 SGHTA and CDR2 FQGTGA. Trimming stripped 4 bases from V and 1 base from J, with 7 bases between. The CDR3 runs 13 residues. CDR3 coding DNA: TGTGCCAGCAGCTATAGCCGGAACACTGAAGCTTTCTTT. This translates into CASSYSRNTEAFF.

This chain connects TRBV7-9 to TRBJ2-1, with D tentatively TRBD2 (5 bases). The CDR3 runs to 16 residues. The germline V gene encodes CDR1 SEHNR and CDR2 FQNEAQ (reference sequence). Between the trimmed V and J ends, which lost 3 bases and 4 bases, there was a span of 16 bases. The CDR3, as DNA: TGTGCCAGCAGCTTTATACTAGAGTTCTGGTACAATGAGCAGTTCTTC. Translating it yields CASSFILEFWYNEQFF.

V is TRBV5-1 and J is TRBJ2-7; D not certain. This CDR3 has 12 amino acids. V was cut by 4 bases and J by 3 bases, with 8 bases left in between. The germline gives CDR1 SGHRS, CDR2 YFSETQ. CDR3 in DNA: TGCGCCAGCAGCCCAGACAACTACGAGCAGTACTTC. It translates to CASSPDNYEQYF.

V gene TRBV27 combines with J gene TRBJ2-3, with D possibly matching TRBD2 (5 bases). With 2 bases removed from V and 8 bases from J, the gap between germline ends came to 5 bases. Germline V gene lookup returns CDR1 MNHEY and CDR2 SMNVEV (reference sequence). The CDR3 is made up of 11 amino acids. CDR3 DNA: TGTGCCAGCAGTTTAGGAGGTACGCAGTATTTT. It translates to CASSLGGTQYF.

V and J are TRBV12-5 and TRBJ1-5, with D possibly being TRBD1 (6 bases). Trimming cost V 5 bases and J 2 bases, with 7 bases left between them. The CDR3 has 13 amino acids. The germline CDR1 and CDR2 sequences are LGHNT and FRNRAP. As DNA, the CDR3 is TGTGCTAGTGGTGCAGGGGGCAATCAGCCCCAGCATTTT. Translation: CASGAGGNQPQHF. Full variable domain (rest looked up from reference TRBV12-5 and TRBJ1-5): DARVTQTPRHKVTEMGQEVTMRCQPILGHNTVFWYRQTMMQGLELLAYFRNRAPLDDSGMPKDRFSAEMPDATLATLKIQPSEPRDSAVYFCASGAGGNQPQHFGDGTRLSIL.

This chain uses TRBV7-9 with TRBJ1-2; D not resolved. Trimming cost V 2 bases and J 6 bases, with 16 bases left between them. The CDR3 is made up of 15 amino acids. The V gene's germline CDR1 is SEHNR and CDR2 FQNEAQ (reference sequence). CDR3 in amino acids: CASSLTGEDVDGYTF. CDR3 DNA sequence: TGTGCCAGCAGCTTAACCGGGGAGGACGTGGATGGCTACACCTTC.

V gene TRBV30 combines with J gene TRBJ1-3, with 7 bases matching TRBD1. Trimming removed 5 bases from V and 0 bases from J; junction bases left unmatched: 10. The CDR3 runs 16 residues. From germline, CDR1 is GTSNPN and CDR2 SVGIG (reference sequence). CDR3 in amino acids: CAWANQGGSSGNTIYF. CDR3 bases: TGTGCCTGGGCAAATCAGGGGGGAAGCTCTGGAAACACCATATATTTT. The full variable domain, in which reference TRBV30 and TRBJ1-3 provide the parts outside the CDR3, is SQTIHQWPATLVQPVGSPLSLECTVEGTSNPNLYWYRQAAGRGLQLLFYSVGIGQISSEVPQNLSASRPQDRQFILSSKKLLLSDSGFYLCAWANQGGSSGNTIYFGEGSWLTVV.

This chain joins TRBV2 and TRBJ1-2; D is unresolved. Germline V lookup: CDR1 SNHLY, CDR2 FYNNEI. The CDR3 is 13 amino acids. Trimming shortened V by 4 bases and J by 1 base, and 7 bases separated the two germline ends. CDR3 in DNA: TGTGCCAGCAGTGTTGTAGTTAACTATGGCTACACCTTC. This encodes CASSVVVNYGYTF.

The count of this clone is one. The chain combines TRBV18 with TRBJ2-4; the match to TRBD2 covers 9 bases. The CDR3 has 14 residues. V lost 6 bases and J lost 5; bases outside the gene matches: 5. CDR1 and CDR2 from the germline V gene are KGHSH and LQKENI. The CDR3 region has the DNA TGTGCCAGCTCCCTGCGGGAGGGCCAAAACATTCAGTACTTC. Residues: CASSLREGQNIQYF.

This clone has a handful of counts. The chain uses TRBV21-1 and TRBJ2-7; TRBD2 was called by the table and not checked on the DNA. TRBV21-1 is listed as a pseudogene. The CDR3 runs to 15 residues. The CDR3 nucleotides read TGTGCCAGCAGCAAAAGCCTGGGACTAGCTTGCGAGCAGTACTTC. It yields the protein CASSKSLGLACEQYF.

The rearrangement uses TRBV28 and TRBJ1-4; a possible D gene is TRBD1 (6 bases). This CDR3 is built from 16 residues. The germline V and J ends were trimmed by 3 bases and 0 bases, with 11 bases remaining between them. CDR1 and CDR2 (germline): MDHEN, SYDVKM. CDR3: CASSLIGGATNEKLFF. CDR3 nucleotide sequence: TGTGCCAGCAGTTTGATAGGGGGAGCAACTAATGAAAAACTGTTTTTT. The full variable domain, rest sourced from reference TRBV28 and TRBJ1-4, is DVKVTQSSRYLVKRTGEKVFLECVQDMDHENMFWYRQDPGLGLRLIYFSYDVKMKEKGDIPEGYSVSREKKERFSLILESASTNQTSMYLCASSLIGGATNEKLFFGSGTQLSVL.

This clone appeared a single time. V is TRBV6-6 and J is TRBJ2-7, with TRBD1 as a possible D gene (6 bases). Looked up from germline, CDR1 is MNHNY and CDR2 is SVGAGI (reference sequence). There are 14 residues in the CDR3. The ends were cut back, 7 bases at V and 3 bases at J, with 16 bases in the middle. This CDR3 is CASTTTGTSYEQYF. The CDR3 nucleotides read TGTGCCAGCACCACGACAGGCACGAGCTACGAGCAGTACTTC.

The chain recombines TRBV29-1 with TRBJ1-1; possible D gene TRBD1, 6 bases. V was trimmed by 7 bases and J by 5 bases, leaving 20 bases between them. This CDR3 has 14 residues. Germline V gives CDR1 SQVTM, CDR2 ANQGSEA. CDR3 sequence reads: CSAQVGAAGTEAFF. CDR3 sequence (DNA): TGCAGCGCGCAGGTGGGGGCAGCTGGAACTGAAGCTTTCTTT.